Below are 26 T cell receptor beta chains sequenced from a single sample in a study of blood T cell repertoires in COVID-19 (dated by TCRdb to 2020 to 2021). The library was built by means of the immunoSEQ multiplex PCR assay. Drawn from immuneACCESS, this table holds only the in-frame rearrangements with V and J called that TCRdb kept. Clones are partly lost; checked studies trace under half to an unresolved V gene and leave the rest unexplained. The sample has roughly 220,000 clones on record, approximately 90% of them singletons. The ten largest clones represent roughly 2.7% of the sample. Sample: PBMCs or T cells enriched from blood (not recorded which). The receptors derive from a woman aged 30 to 39 who had recovered from COVID-19.

This clone came up many times. This chain joins TRBV10-1 and TRBJ1-1; perhaps TRBD1 as D (6 bases). The V gene lost 3 bases and the J gene lost 0 bases, with 11 bases spanning the gap. Germline V lookup: CDR1 WNHNN, CDR2 SYGVQD (reference sequence). This CDR3 has 15 amino acids. This chain's CDR3 is CASSEQDSMNTEAFF. DNA for the CDR3: TGCGCCAGCAGTGAACAGGACAGCATGAACACTGAAGCTTTCTTT.

V gene TRBV4-3 combines with J gene TRBJ1-1; TRBD1 aligns across 7 bases. After removal of 1 base from V and 0 bases from J, the junction contained 14 bases not matched to a gene. Germline values: CDR1 LGHNA, CDR2 YSLEER. This CDR3 has 19 residues. This CDR3 is CASSQVARQGLVLNTEAFF. DNA for the CDR3: TGCGCCAGCAGCCAAGTGGCCCGACAGGGTCTGGTCCTGAACACTGAAGCTTTCTTT.

The chain is built from TRBV9 and TRBJ1-2; D call uncertain. The germline V gene encodes CDR1 SGDLS and CDR2 YYNGEE. This CDR3 comprises 14 residues. V was pared by 0 bases and J by 1 base, with 7 bases between. CDR3 sequence reads: CASSVAAINYGYTF. DNA of the CDR3: TGTGCCAGCAGCGTAGCTGCGATTAACTATGGCTACACCTTC.

This clone was observed once. The rearrangement uses TRBV7-9 and TRBJ1-6; 9 nucleotides match TRBD1. J was trimmed by 8 bases and V by 5 bases; bases with no gene match: 4. Germline CDR1 and CDR2: SEHNR and FQNEAQ (reference sequence). The CDR3 is 14 amino acids. The CDR3 is CASSPQGAYSPLHF. The CDR3 DNA sequence: TGTGCCAGCAGCCCACAGGGGGCCTATTCACCCCTCCACTTT.

This clone was seen once. The V and J genes are TRBV5-1 and TRBJ2-2; 9 nucleotides agree with TRBD1. CDR1 is SGHRS and CDR2 is YFSETQ in the germline V gene. Trimming took 2 bases from V and 10 from J; bases not matched to a gene: 12. This CDR3 region has 16 residues. CDR3 residues: CASSFEQGAAGQELFF. In DNA form, the CDR3 reads TGCGCCAGCAGCTTTGAACAGGGGGCCGCCGGACAGGAGCTGTTTTTT.

The genes are TRBV15 and TRBJ1-2; perhaps TRBD1 as D (5 bases). Germline values: CDR1 LNHNV, CDR2 YYDKDF (reference sequence). The ends were cut back, 5 bases at V and 4 bases at J, with 14 bases in the middle. The CDR3 is 14 amino acids. The CDR3 DNA reads as TGTGCCACCAGCGGTAGGACATCGGGCTATGGCTACACCTTC. It is translated as CATSGRTSGYGYTF.

There are many counts of this clone. The genes are TRBV29-1 and TRBJ2-1, with 9 bases fitting TRBD2. The germline CDR1 and CDR2 sequences are SQVTM and ANQGSEA. CDR3 size: 15 residues. The V and J ends lost 3 bases and 8 bases, in that order; junction bases with no gene match: 11. The CDR3 nucleotides read TGCAGCGTTGAGGGTATATCTAGCGGGGACTATGAGCAGTTCTTC. Translation: CSVEGISSGDYEQFF.

This chain connects TRBV25-1 to TRBJ2-3, with 10 bases that match TRBD2. V lost 1 base and J lost 5; bases outside the gene matches: 9. Germline V gene sequence: CDR1 MGHDK, CDR2 SYGVNS. This CDR3 has 17 residues. In DNA, the CDR3 is TGTGCCAGCAGTGAATCCCCTAGCGGGGGCATGGGAGATACGCAGTATTTT. The encoded protein is CASSESPSGGMGDTQYF.

The gene calls are TRBV7-9 and TRBJ1-1, with D possibly being TRBD1 (5 bases). The V gene's germline CDR1 is SEHNR and CDR2 FQNEAQ (reference sequence). V was cut by 10 bases and J by 11 bases, with 17 bases left in between. This CDR3 contains 11 residues. CDR3 region: CATKRLGVAFF. The CDR3, as DNA: TGTGCCACCAAGCGATTAGGGGTCGCTTTCTTT.

V is TRBV13 and J is TRBJ2-1, with D possibly being TRBD2 (5 bases). CDR1 is PRHDT, CDR2 FYEKMQ, per germline (reference sequence). Deletions cut 5 bases from V and 0 bases from J, with 14 bases between. This CDR3 has 16 amino acids. The CDR3 loop reads CASSPYMSGSYNEQFF. The CDR3 bases are TGTGCCAGCAGCCCATACATGAGCGGCTCCTACAATGAGCAGTTCTTC.

The V call is TRBV5-1, the J call TRBJ1-3; D possibly corresponds to TRBD1 (5 bases). Germline CDR1 and CDR2: SGHRS and YFSETQ. Between the trimmed V and J ends, which lost 0 bases and 2 bases, there was a span of 12 bases. This CDR3 spans 16 amino acids. The CDR3 is CASSLDGEGTGNTIYF. The CDR3 DNA sequence: TGCGCCAGCAGCTTGGACGGGGAGGGGACTGGAAACACCATATATTTT.

V gene TRBV6-1 combines with J gene TRBJ1-2, with D tentatively TRBD1 (5 bases). Germline assignment: CDR1 MNHNS and CDR2 SASEGT. This CDR3 comprises 14 residues. Deletions cut 1 base from V and 3 bases from J, with 9 bases between. DNA of the CDR3: TGTGCCAGCAGTGAAGTCCCGGGGGACTATGGCTACACCTTC. Translating it yields CASSEVPGDYGYTF.

The chain combines TRBV6-4 with TRBJ2-6; TRBD1 is a possible D gene (5 bases). The CDR3 is 19 amino acids. V was shortened by 7 bases and J by 0 bases, with 22 bases between the two germline ends. The germline CDR1 and CDR2 sequences are MRHNA and SNTAGT. The CDR3: CASNPEYGANPSGANVLTF. Written as DNA, the CDR3 is TGTGCCAGCAACCCCGAGTATGGGGCGAATCCCTCTGGGGCCAACGTCCTGACTTTC.

The chain has TRBV19 and TRBJ2-6, with TRBD2 identical over 7 bases. The CDR3 is 17 residues long. V trimming: 3 bases; J trimming: 4 bases; junction bases outside the gene matches: 9. Germline CDR1 and CDR2: LNHDA and SQIVND (reference sequence). The CDR3 DNA is TGTGCCAGTAGTATTACGGCGGCGGGGGAGGGGGCCAACGTCCTGACTTTC. Translating gives CASSITAAGEGANVLTF.

The V call is TRBV9, the J call TRBJ2-7, with 9 positions matching TRBD2. Germline V gene sequence: CDR1 SGDLS, CDR2 YYNGEE. After removal of 3 bases from V and 4 bases from J, the junction contained 8 bases not matched to a gene. CDR3 length equals 15 residues. The CDR3 sequence is CASSALAGKGYEQYF. Here the CDR3 DNA reads TGTGCCAGCAGCGCTCTAGCGGGGAAGGGATACGAGCAGTACTTC.

The V and J genes are TRBV5-1 and TRBJ1-6; the D gene is possibly TRBD1 (5 bases). Trimming cost V 7 bases and J 8 bases, with 16 bases left between them. Germline V CDR1 and CDR2: SGHRS, YFSETQ. The CDR3 contains 14 residues. CDR3 nucleotides: TGCGCCAGCCGGCTTGGCAGGGCGGATTCACCCCTCCACTTT. Amino acids: CASRLGRADSPLHF.

The sample holds one count of this clone. This chain connects TRBV5-6 to TRBJ1-2; no reliable D call. V gave up 0 bases and J gave up 4 bases, with 13 bases separating them. The CDR3 has 15 amino acids. Germline lookup yields CDR1 SGHDT and CDR2 YYEEEE. The CDR3 DNA follows: TGTGCCAGCAGCTTGGGGCTGGGAGGTCCCTATGGCTACACCTTC. This sequence encodes CASSLGLGGPYGYTF.

This rearrangement joins TRBV5-1 to TRBJ2-2, with D perhaps TRBD2 (5 bases). The length of the CDR3 is 15 residues. Germline V gene data show CDR1 as SGHRS and CDR2 as YFSETQ. Trimming left V 4 bases short and J 1 base short, with 11 bases between. The CDR3 bases are TGCGCCAGCAGCGAGCTCCGGGGGAACACCGGGGAGCTGTTTTTT. This translates into CASSELRGNTGELFF.

This clone appeared once. The V call is TRBV10-3, the J call TRBJ1-5; 8 positions agree with TRBD1. CDR1 is ENHRY, CDR2 SYGVKD, per germline. This CDR3 region has 15 residues. The ends lost 3 bases at V and 4 bases at J; junction bases unmatched: 5. The DNA for the CDR3 is TGTGCCATCAGTGACGGACAGGGTTCAAATCAGCCCCAGCATTTT. Protein product: CAISDGQGSNQPQHF.

The V gene is TRBV21-1, the J gene TRBJ1-5; TRBD1 is taken as the D call from the table, unchecked against the DNA. TRBV21-1 is classified as a pseudogene. The CDR3 loop spans 12 amino acids. The CDR3 region has the DNA TGTGCCAGCAGGGACAGGGATCAGCCCCAGCATTTT. This sequence encodes CASRDRDQPQHF.

The CDR3 sequence is CASSTRLAGGVDTQYF. CDR3 DNA: TGTGCCAGTAGTACCCGACTAGCGGGGGGTGTGGATACGCAGTATTTT. The chain carries TRBV19 and TRBJ2-3, with 13 bases aligning to TRBD2. CDR1 and CDR2 (germline): LNHDA, SQIVND (reference sequence). Trimming removed 4 bases from V and 6 bases from J; junction bases left unmatched: 7. CDR3 length: 16 amino acids.

CDR3 protein: CASSQEGQGSRELFF. In DNA, the CDR3 is TGTGCCAGCAGCCAAGAAGGCCAGGGTTCGCGGGAGCTGTTTTTT. V and J are TRBV4-2 and TRBJ2-2; D perhaps matches TRBD1 (5 bases). CDR3 length: 15 residues. Per the germline V gene, CDR1 is LGHNA and CDR2 is YNFKEQ. Trimming pared 0 bases from V and 9 bases from J, leaving 14 bases between.

The chain recombines TRBV23-1 with TRBJ1-1, with TRBD1 matching 7 bases. TRBV23-1 is assigned to the ORF class and has an uncertain function. V trimming: 1 base; J trimming: 4 bases; junction bases outside the gene matches: 3. This CDR3 spans 14 amino acids. The DNA of the CDR3 is TGCGCCAGCAGTCAATTACCAGGGGGCACTGAAGCTTTCTTT. It yields the protein CASSQLPGGTEAFF.

The table lists this clone with a count of one. The V call is TRBV10-1, the J call TRBJ1-2; D gene uncertain. CDR3 length: 11 residues. V was trimmed by 5 bases and J by 6 bases, leaving 7 bases between them. Germline CDR1 and CDR2: WNHNN and SYGVQD (reference sequence). The CDR3 coding sequence is TGCGCCAGCAGTAGTTCAGATGGCTACACCTTC. It is translated as CASSSSDGYTF.

In the case of this clone: Distinct nucleotide sequences in the sample also encode this CDR3. V gene TRBV19 combines with J gene TRBJ2-5, with D perhaps matching TRBD1 (5 bases). CDR1 is LNHDA and CDR2 is SQIVND in the germline V gene (reference sequence). Trimming cost V 1 base and J 5 bases, with 5 bases left between them. There are 12 residues in the CDR3. The chain's CDR3 is CASSIAGETQYF. CDR3 coding DNA: TGTGCCAGTAGTATAGCAGGGGAGACCCAGTACTTC.

The J gene is TRBJ1-3, the V gene TRBV3-1 (or the pseudogene TRBV3-2); 9 bases align to TRBD1. Germline-derived CDR1 and CDR2 are LGHDT and YNNKEL (reference sequence). The CDR3 is 15 amino acids. V shed 5 bases and J 4 bases; nucleotides not matched to a gene: 6. The CDR3 DNA follows: TGTGCCAGCAGCATATGGGGACAGGGAGGAAACACCATATATTTT. Its translation: CASSIWGQGGNTIYF.